This T cell receptor beta chain was captured by sequencing in a study of siplizumab effects on memory and regulatory T cells. Study-wide points: Fewer alloreactive sequences mapped to unstimulated CD4+ memory cells under siplizumab. In siplizumab cultures, the suppressive function of proliferating Tregs remained unconfirmed. No assignable naive or memory phenotype existed for roughly 75-97% of proliferating CD4+ or CD8+ clones.

A word on this clone: Its specificity is not known.

The CDR3 has 14 amino acids. Trimming removed 0 bases at V and 6 bases at J, with 8 bases between. CDR1 is LGHNA and CDR2 is YSLEER in the germline V gene. Sequencing was performed on unstimulated naive, memory, effector memory and TEMRA subsets derived from a few donor pairs. The method was immunoSEQ multiplex PCR; TCRdb's version includes in-frame clones alone and lacks a portion of them. The sample contains tens of thousands of clones, nearly 98% of which appear only once. This receptor was obtained from a human donor in good health. The chain combines TRBV4-3 with TRBJ2-2; D gene ambiguous. Sequenced: naive CD8+ T cells sorted from blood. The CDR3 DNA sequence: TGCGCCAGCAGCCAAGAAACCGTAGCCGGGGAGCTGTTTTTT. As protein: CASSQETVAGELFF.